This T cell receptor (beta chain) comes out of a study of Graves' ophthalmopathy and Graves' hyperthyroidism. This clonotype was recorded at least ten times. RNA transcripts provided the template for amplifying TCR beta CDR3 regions. HTBI-primed RT-PCR formed the first round, and a multiplex PCR formed the second. TCRdb re-analysed the multiplex PCR reads in MiXCR, keeping a single row per CDR3 protein. The sample carries 340,000 or so distinct CDR3 sequences, under 20% recorded once. Germline trimming cut 4 bases from V and 5 bases from J; bases unmatched to any gene: 2. The CDR3 runs to 13 residues. CDR1 and CDR2 from the germline V gene are SGHRS and YFSETQ.

The source is an adult man with Graves' ophthalmopathy. Material: peripheral blood. This chain joins TRBV5-1 and TRBJ2-5; 10 bases agree with TRBD2. The CDR3 here is CASSEGLAETQYF. In DNA, the CDR3 is TGCGCCAGCAGCGAGGGACTAGCGGAGACCCAGTACTTC. The full variable domain, its missing parts supplied by reference TRBV5-1 and TRBJ2-5, is KAGVTQTPRYLIKTRGQQVTLSCSPISGHRSVSWYQQTPGQGLQFLFEYFSETQRNKGNFPGRFSGRQFSNSRSEMNVSTLELGDSALYLCASSEGLAETQYFGPGTRLLVL.